Listed here are 22 T cell receptor beta chains from one sample, sequenced in a study of blood T cell repertoires in COVID-19. Profiling relied on immunoSEQ multiplex PCR, and the TCRdb table lists in-frame clones only, not all of them. The data contain approximately 250,000 clones, around nine tenths of them singletons. The specimen sequenced was PBMCs or T cells enriched from blood (not recorded which). These receptors all stem from a woman aged 55-69 years in a cohort exposed to, infected with or recovered from COVID-19 (not recorded which).

Comments on this clone: The same CDR3 arises from other DNA sequences in this sample as well. This sequence joins TRBV9 and TRBJ1-4; 8 nucleotides align to TRBD1. This CDR3 has 15 amino acids. With V trimmed by 0 bases and J by 2 bases, 0 bases remained unmatched. The germline V gene encodes CDR1 SGDLS and CDR2 YYNGEE. The chain's CDR3 is CASSVGQGTNEKLFF. For the CDR3, the DNA is TGTGCCAGCAGCGTAGGACAGGGGACTAATGAAAAACTGTTTTTT.

The CDR3 sequence: CASPPQIGGTPEAFF. Here the CDR3 DNA reads TGTGCCAGCCCCCCCCAAATAGGGGGAACACCTGAAGCTTTCTTT. The rearrangement uses TRBV28 and TRBJ1-1; D possibly corresponds to TRBD1 (6 bases). CDR3 length: 15 amino acids. V was trimmed by 8 bases and J by 6 bases, leaving 22 bases between them. Germline V gene data show CDR1 as MDHEN and CDR2 as SYDVKM.

As for this clone: The sample contains more than one DNA sequence encoding this CDR3. The chain combines TRBV19 with TRBJ2-2, with no clear D. This CDR3 has 14 residues. Looked up from germline, CDR1 is LNHDA and CDR2 is SQIVND (reference sequence). Deletions cut 3 bases from V and 1 base from J, with 6 bases between. Here the CDR3 DNA reads TGTGCCAGTAGTATCCCAGGGAACACCGGGGAGCTGTTTTTT. It translates to CASSIPGNTGELFF.

V usage is TRBV18 and J usage is TRBJ1-3; TRBD1 matches at 7 bases. Germline V CDR1 and CDR2: KGHSH, LQKENI. CDR3 length: 15 residues. The V segment lost 4 bases and the J segment 6 bases; nucleotides outside the gene matches: 9. This chain's CDR3 is CASSLGDRATNTIYF. As DNA, the CDR3 is TGTGCCAGCTCACTCGGAGACAGGGCCACAAACACCATATATTTT.

The chain uses TRBV18 and TRBJ2-2; TRBD2 matches at 8 bases. This CDR3 comprises 17 residues. J gave up 7 bases and V 3 bases, and 13 bases lay outside the gene matches. Looked up from germline, CDR1 is KGHSH and CDR2 is LQKENI. The CDR3: CASSPGVAGSGGGELFF. CDR3 bases: TGTGCCAGCTCACCGGGAGTAGCGGGGAGCGGAGGCGGGGAGCTGTTTTTT.

The chain is built from TRBV6-5 and TRBJ2-7, with D possibly being TRBD2 (5 bases). The ends were cut back, 6 bases at V and 6 bases at J, with 12 bases in the middle. This CDR3 is 12 amino acids long. Germline-derived CDR1 and CDR2 are MNHEY and SVGAGI. CDR3 region: CASRASLGEQYF. CDR3 DNA: TGTGCCAGCAGGGCTAGCCTAGGCGAGCAGTACTTC.

This clone was seen once. The rearrangement links TRBV24-1 to TRBJ2-7; D is perhaps TRBD1 (6 bases). Germline CDR1 and CDR2: KGHDR and SFDVKD. The CDR3 runs to 13 residues. Trimming took 4 bases from V and 4 from J, leaving 10 bases between them. DNA for the CDR3: TGTGCCACCAGTGACCCAGGACAGTACGAGCAGTACTTC. Protein sequence: CATSDPGQYEQYF.

The genes are TRBV11-3 and TRBJ2-3; 8 bases are a match to TRBD2. Trimming took 1 base from V and 1 from J; bases not matched to a gene: 4. Germline assignment: CDR1 SGHNT and CDR2 YENEEA. This CDR3 contains 16 residues. The CDR3 DNA is TGTGCCAGCAGCTTAGCGGGGGGGGATGGCACAGATACGCAGTATTTT. Encoded protein: CASSLAGGDGTDTQYF.

This clone has only one observation. The CDR3 DNA sequence: TGTGCCGGCCCCACTCGGGAGATTAGCAATCAGCCCCAGCATTTT. Protein sequence: CAGPTREISNQPQHF. The J gene is TRBJ1-5, the V gene TRBV27; D gene ambiguous. Germline-derived CDR1 and CDR2 are MNHEY and SMNVEV (reference sequence). CDR3 length: 15 amino acids. V was clipped by 11 bases and J by 0 bases, with 17 bases between them.

J is TRBJ2-7 and V is TRBV6-6, with 7 bases that match TRBD1. From germline, CDR1 is MNHNY and CDR2 SVGAGI (reference sequence). The CDR3 runs 15 residues. Losses at the gene ends were 6 bases for V and 6 bases for J; bases not matched to a gene: 14. CDR3 DNA: TGTGCCAGCAGGATGACAGGGACGGTAGAAGGCGAGCAGTACTTC. Protein product: CASRMTGTVEGEQYF.

This clone was seen just once. V and J are TRBV28 and TRBJ2-1; a possible D gene is TRBD2 (5 bases). V dropped 3 bases and J dropped 1 base, with 13 bases sitting between them. CDR3 length: 16 residues. Germline V CDR1 and CDR2: MDHEN, SYDVKM. This chain's CDR3 is CASSLPRVGSYNEQFF. In DNA form, the CDR3 reads TGTGCCAGCAGTTTGCCGCGGGTGGGTTCCTACAATGAGCAGTTCTTC.

The chain uses TRBV6-5 and TRBJ1-4; weak D call: TRBD1 (5 bases). Trimming pared 2 bases from V and 7 bases from J, leaving 11 bases between. Germline-derived CDR1 and CDR2 are MNHEY and SVGAGI. The CDR3 runs 14 residues. The CDR3 nucleotides read TGTGCCAGCAGTTACGGGGGAGGGATTGAAAAACTGTTTTTT. It encodes CASSYGGGIEKLFF.

In this sample, this clone turned up a few times. The gene calls are TRBV18 and TRBJ1-4; 8 bases agree with TRBD1. The CDR3 consists of 15 residues. J was trimmed by 11 bases and V by 4 bases; bases with no gene match: 12. CDR1 and CDR2 from the germline V gene are KGHSH and LQKENI. CDR3 DNA: TGTGCCAGCTCACTTAACGCGGGACAGGCGGCGAAACTGTTTTTT. This gives the protein CASSLNAGQAAKLFF.

The gene calls are TRBV7-9 and TRBJ2-1, with D perhaps TRBD1 (5 bases). Germline CDR1 reads SEHNR; CDR2 reads FQNEAQ (reference sequence). V gave up 2 bases and J gave up 6 bases, with 14 bases separating them. The CDR3 has 15 amino acids. CDR3 protein: CASSLRQGTSNEQFF. The CDR3 coding sequence is TGTGCCAGCAGCTTACGGCAGGGTACTTCCAATGAGCAGTTCTTC.

The rearrangement uses TRBV5-1 and TRBJ2-7, with D maybe TRBD1 (5 bases). V was shortened by 2 bases and J by 0 bases, with 9 bases between the two germline ends. The CDR3 runs 14 residues. Germline CDR1 SGHRS, CDR2 YFSETQ. This chain's CDR3 is CASSLQGDSYEQYF. In nucleotides, the CDR3 is TGCGCCAGCAGCTTACAAGGGGACTCCTACGAGCAGTACTTC.

The genes are TRBV3-1 (or the pseudogene TRBV3-2) and TRBJ2-2; no clear D. The germline CDR1 and CDR2 sequences are LGHDT and YNNKEL (reference sequence). V shed 1 base and J shed 8 bases, with 11 bases lying between them. This CDR3 has 14 amino acids. The DNA of the CDR3 is TGTGCCAGCAGCCAAGCCCGTGCGAGAGGGGAGCTGTTTTTT. This codes for CASSQARARGELFF.

This chain links TRBV2 with TRBJ2-7, with 9 bases matching TRBD1. The CDR3 is made up of 14 amino acids. The V and J ends lost 3 bases and 6 bases, in that order; junction bases with no gene match: 6. Germline V gene data show CDR1 as SNHLY and CDR2 as FYNNEI. As DNA, the CDR3 is TGTGCCAGCAGTGAGGGGACAGGGTTCTTCGAGCAGTACTTC. It yields the protein CASSEGTGFFEQYF.

This clone was observed a single time. V usage is TRBV7-6 and J usage is TRBJ2-4; maybe TRBD2 (6 bases). Trimming cost V 1 base and J 1 base, with 11 bases left between them. The CDR3 is 16 amino acids. CDR1 SGHVS and CDR2 FNYEAQ come from the germline V gene. The CDR3 sequence is CASSLVEAGAKNIQYF. The CDR3 coding sequence is TGTGCCAGCAGCTTAGTTGAGGCGGGGGCCAAAAACATTCAGTACTTC.

The rearrangement uses TRBV19 and TRBJ2-1, with 7 bases lining up with TRBD2. The CDR3 sequence is 17 residues long. V dropped 3 bases and J dropped 6; count of bases not matched to a gene: 14. CDR1 and CDR2 from the germline V gene are LNHDA and SQIVND (reference sequence). CDR3 in amino acids: CASSIRAGALTFNEQFF. In DNA form, the CDR3 reads TGTGCCAGTAGTATTCGTGCGGGAGCCTTGACTTTCAATGAGCAGTTCTTC.

The chain recombines TRBV11-2 with TRBJ1-1; 7 bases fit TRBD1. This CDR3 has 17 residues. The germline V gene has CDR1 SGHAT and CDR2 FQNNGV. The CDR3 DNA sequence: TGTGCAGAGGGGGCCCCCGGCTATCCGCTCCTTAACACTGAAGCTTTCTTT. This codes for CAEGAPGYPLLNTEAFF.

This chain joins TRBV18 and TRBJ2-7; D is ambiguous. The germline CDR1 and CDR2 sequences are KGHSH and LQKENI. The V end lost 5 bases, the J end lost 3 bases, and 14 bases lay between the germline ends. The CDR3 consists of 14 residues. The CDR3 is CASSSYPGDYEQYF. The DNA for the CDR3 is TGTGCCAGCTCATCTTACCCAGGTGACTACGAGCAGTACTTC.

The chain couples TRBV9 to TRBJ2-1; 11 positions match TRBD2. Trimming cost V 4 bases and J 9 bases; bases outside gene matches: 12. Germline lookup yields CDR1 SGDLS and CDR2 YYNGEE. The CDR3 has 16 residues. The CDR3 region is CASSPRLAGSLGEQFF. The DNA for the CDR3 is TGTGCCAGCAGCCCGAGACTAGCGGGGTCCTTAGGTGAGCAGTTCTTC.